Described below is a single T cell receptor beta chain sequence and its context. What it binds is unknown. Gene names and germline refer to mouse. Assay: immunoSEQ multiplex PCR; the TCRdb copy retains only in-frame clones and omits some. The data show some 48,000 clones, 73% seen once. The source of the sample is a study of tissue T cells after allogeneic stem cell transplantation. Study results and caveats: In patients and mice, blood and spleen missed much of tissue repertoire. Anatomically similar tissues had similar TCR repertoires within each patient. Alloreactivity or antigen specificity of tissue TCRs was not determined; some clones might be host cells. Sampling depth was limited, and the cohort was small and clinically varied.

Sequencing was carried out using sorted cells pooled from one or two spleens. The clonotype comes from a pool of C57BL/6 mice in good health.

The CDR3 loop is CASSYWGDQDTQYF. Incomplete CDR3 DNA: TGTGCCAGCAGCTACTGGGGGGACCAAGACACCCAGTAC. The genes are TRBV5 and TRBJ2-5, with 9 bases matching TRBD2. From the germline J gene comes the end of the CDR3, since the read stops 1 residue before it. CDR1 is LGHNA, CDR2 YNLKQL, per germline (reference sequence). With V trimmed by 5 bases and J by 1 base, 1 base remained unmatched. The CDR3 contains 14 residues.